This T cell receptor (beta chain) appears in the sequencing data of a study of T cell responses to AZD1222 COVID-19 vaccine. Study outcomes and limitations: Increased Spike-specific TCR breadth and depth were observed after two AZD1222 doses. Unmutated variant regions are reportedly the target of nearly half of TCRs that are spike-specific. Every sample of the repertoires postdated the peak T cell response. Clonal diversity was possibly underestimated; the donors were predominantly white British and more often female.

This clone has a single count. The antigen remains undetermined. Assay: immunoSEQ multiplex PCR; the TCRdb copy retains only in-frame clones and omits some. The sample includes about 64,000 clones, approximately 90% of them seen just once. Germline CDR1 and CDR2: SNHLY and FYNNEI. V was trimmed by 1 base and J by 0 bases, leaving 16 bases between them. The CDR3 is made up of 18 amino acids. The clonotype originates from an adult who received the MenACWY meningococcal vaccine as a control. The sequencing used peripheral blood, collected 28 days after the second dose of the MenACWY control vaccine. The V and J genes are TRBV2 and TRBJ2-1; a possible D gene is TRBD1 (6 bases). CDR3: CASSEGPDSVSSYNEQFF. The CDR3 DNA sequence: TGTGCCAGCAGTGAAGGTCCGGACAGCGTTAGCTCCTACAATGAGCAGTTCTTC.